This T cell receptor beta chain appears in the sequencing data of a study of CXCR4 blockade with PD-1 therapy in pancreatic cancer (dated by TCRdb to between 2018 and 2021). With respect to the entire study: The study analyzed resected pancreatic ductal adenocarcinoma using multiplex immunohistochemistry and TCRbeta immunosequencing, along with ex vivo slice culture to test PD-1 and CXCR4 blockade. To assess intratumoral heterogeneity, two geographically distinct regions from each of several tumors were TCR-sequenced. The study at large found these results: The frequency of each amino acid clone correlated strongly with the number of distinct nucleotide rearrangements encoding that clone, suggesting convergent selection driven by common tumor antigens. Because only TCRbeta chains were sequenced, true antigen-specificity overlap among the convergent dominant clones remained unconfirmed, awaiting paired alpha-beta single-cell sequencing. Clonal expansion was observed in tumors, with a mean productive clonality of about 0.15 compared with approximately 0.05 in healthy blood, but no correlation between clonality and survival was found.

There are 12 amino acids in the CDR3, from cysteine to phenylalanine inclusive. The sequence is cut down to CDR3 DNA, 36 bases in frame from base 1. Cut back by 5 bases and 3 bases, the V and J ends lie 10 bases apart. The CDR1 and CDR2 encoded by the germline V gene are SQVTM and ANQGSEA. The patients who supplied the archived tumor blocks had received no neoadjuvant therapy before resection. The preserved-tissue arm of the study used 30 to 35 surgical resection samples from about two dozen previously untreated pancreatic ductal adenocarcinoma patients. DNA for the resection arm was extracted from ten 5-micron curls of FFPE tumor cut next to the multiplex immunohistochemistry slide. Extracted DNA was used for immunosequencing of TCRbeta CDR3 regions with the immunoSEQ Assay at Adaptive Biotechnologies. On the authors' methods: To measure the absolute abundance of each unique TCRbeta CDR3, the sequences were collapsed and filtered. Clonality, calculated using only productive in-frame rearrangements, was defined as 1 minus Pielou's evenness. Regional overlap was evaluated by tracking the top 100 nucleotide rearrangements across paired samples, and paired versus unrelated samples were compared using the Morisita index. The immunoSEQ Rearrangement Details tool was used to assess whether nucleotide rearrangements converged onto identical amino acid sequences. Not all clones reach the TCRdb copy of this immuneACCESS table, which keeps in-frame sequences only. Checked studies attribute under half of the gap to unresolved V genes and leave the rest unexplained. Clone size and the V and J calls come from that table; the DNA yielded D and trimming. This sample is represented by under 2,500 clones; roughly 40% of them were singletons. The top ten hold about 15% of the sample.

Comment on this clone: This clone's antigen is unknown. There are no base qualities to consult, and no much larger clone falls within one base.

The V and J genes are TRBV29-1 and TRBJ1-1; 5 matching bases give a weak D call of TRBD1. Sequenced sample: tumor tissue. The clonotype comes from a human donor with pancreatic ductal adenocarcinoma. CDR3 region: CSVWDGYTEAFF. The nucleotide sequence is TGCAGCGTTTGGGACGGATACACTGAAGCTTTCTTT.